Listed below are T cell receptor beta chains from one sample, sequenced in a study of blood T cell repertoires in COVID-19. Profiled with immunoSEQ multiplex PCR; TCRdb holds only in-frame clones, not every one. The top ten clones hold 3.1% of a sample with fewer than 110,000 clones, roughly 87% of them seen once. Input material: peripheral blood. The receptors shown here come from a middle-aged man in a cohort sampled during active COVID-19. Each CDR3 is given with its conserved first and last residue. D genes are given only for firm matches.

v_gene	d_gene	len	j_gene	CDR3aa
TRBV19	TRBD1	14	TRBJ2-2	CASLHRGRSGELFF
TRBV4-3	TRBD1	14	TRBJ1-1	CASSHDRGNTEAFF
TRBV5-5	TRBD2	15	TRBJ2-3	CASSLAAGRTDTQYF
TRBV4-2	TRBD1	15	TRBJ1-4	CASSSLGTGDEKLFF
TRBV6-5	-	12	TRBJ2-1	CASRDLEQIQFF
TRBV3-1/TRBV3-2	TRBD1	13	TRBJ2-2	CASSRRGPGELFF
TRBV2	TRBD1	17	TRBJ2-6	CASSGDRGYSGANVLTF
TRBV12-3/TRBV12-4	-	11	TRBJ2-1	CASSKGNEQFF
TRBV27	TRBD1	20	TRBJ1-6	CASSLILGRDRSSYNSPLHF
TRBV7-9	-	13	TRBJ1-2	CASSPDQGLGYTF
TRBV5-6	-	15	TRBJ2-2	CASTPDRQNTGELFF
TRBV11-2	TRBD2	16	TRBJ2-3	CASSFAAGGRTDTQYF
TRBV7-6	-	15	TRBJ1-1	CASSLAPQGNTEAFF
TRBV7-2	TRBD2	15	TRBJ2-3	CASSSTSGVGDTQYF